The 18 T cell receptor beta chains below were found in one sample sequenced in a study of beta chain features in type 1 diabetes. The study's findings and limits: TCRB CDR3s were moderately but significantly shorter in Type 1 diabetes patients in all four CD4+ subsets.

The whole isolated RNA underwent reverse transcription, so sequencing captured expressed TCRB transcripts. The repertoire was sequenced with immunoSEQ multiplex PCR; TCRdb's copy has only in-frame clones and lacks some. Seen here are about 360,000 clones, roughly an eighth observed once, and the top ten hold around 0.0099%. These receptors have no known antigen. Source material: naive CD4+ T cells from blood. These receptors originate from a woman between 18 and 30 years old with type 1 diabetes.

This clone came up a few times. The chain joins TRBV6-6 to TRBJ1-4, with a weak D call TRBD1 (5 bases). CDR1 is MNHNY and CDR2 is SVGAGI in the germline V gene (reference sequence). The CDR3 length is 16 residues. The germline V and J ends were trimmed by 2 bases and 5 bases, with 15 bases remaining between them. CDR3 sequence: CASSYQRGSINEKLFF. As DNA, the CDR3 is TGTGCCAGCAGTTACCAAAGGGGTTCCATCAATGAAAAACTGTTTTTT.

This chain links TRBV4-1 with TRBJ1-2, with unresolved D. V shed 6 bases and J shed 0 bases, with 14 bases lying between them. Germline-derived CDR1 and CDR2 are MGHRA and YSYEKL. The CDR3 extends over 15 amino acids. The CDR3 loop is CASRLAEGTNYGYTF. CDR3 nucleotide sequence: TGCGCCAGCAGACTAGCAGAGGGAACTAACTATGGCTACACCTTC.

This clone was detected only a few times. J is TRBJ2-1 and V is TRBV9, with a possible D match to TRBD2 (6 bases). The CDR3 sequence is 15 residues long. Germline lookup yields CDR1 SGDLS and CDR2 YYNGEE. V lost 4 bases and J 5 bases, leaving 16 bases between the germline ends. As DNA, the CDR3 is TGTGCCAGCAGCCCGGGGACTCCCAACCACAATGAGCAGTTCTTC. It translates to CASSPGTPNHNEQFF.

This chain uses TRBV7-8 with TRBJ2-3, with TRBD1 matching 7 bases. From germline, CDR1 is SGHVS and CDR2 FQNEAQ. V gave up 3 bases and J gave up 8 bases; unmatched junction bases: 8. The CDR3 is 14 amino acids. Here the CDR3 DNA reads TGTGCCAGCAGCTTCCGACAGGGCCAAGGTACGCAGTATTTT. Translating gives CASSFRQGQGTQYF.

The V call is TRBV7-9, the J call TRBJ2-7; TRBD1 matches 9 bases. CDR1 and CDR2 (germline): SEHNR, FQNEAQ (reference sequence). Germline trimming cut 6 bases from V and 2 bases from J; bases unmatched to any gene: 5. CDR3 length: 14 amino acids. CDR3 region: CASRRQGGPYEQYF. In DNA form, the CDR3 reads TGTGCCAGCAGGAGACAGGGGGGGCCCTACGAGCAGTACTTC. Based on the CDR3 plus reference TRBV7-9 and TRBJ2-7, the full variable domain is DTGVSQNPRHKITKRGQNVTFRCDPISEHNRLYWYRQTLGQGPEFLTYFQNEAQLEKSRLLSDRFSAERPKGSFSTLEIQRTEQGDSAMYLCASRRQGGPYEQYFGPGTRLTVT.

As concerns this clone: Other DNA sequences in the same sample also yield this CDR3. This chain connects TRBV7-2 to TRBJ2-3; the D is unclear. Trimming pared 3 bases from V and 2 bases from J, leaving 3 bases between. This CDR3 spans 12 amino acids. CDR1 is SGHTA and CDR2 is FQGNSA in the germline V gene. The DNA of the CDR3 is TGTGCCAGCAGCTTCTACACAGATACGCAGTATTTT. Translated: CASSFYTDTQYF.

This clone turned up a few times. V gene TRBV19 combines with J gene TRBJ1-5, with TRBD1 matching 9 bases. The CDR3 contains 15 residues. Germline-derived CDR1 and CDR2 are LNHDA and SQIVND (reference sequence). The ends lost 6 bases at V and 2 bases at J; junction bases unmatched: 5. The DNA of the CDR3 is TGTGCCAGTAGGAGGACAGGGGTGGGCAATCAGCCCCAGCATTTT. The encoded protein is CASRRTGVGNQPQHF. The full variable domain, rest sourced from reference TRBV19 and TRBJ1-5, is DGGITQSPKYLFRKEGQNVTLSCEQNLNHDAMYWYRQDPGQGLRLIYYSQIVNDFQKGDIAEGYSVSREKKESFPLTVTSAQKNPTAFYLCASRRTGVGNQPQHFGDGTRLSIL.

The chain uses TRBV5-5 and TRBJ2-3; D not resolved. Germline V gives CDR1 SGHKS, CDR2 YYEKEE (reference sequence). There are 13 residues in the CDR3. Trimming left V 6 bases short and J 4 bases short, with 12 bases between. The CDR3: CASTWASPDTQYF. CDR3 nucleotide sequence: TGTGCCAGCACCTGGGCTTCTCCAGATACGCAGTATTTT.

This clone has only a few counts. CDR3 nucleotide sequence: TGTGCCAGCACGGGGACAGGGATTAGCAATCAGCCCCAGCATTTT. As protein: CASTGTGISNQPQHF. The chain employs TRBV21-1 and TRBJ1-5; TRBD1 is the table's D call, not checked against the DNA. TRBV21-1 is a pseudogene. This CDR3 is 15 amino acids long.

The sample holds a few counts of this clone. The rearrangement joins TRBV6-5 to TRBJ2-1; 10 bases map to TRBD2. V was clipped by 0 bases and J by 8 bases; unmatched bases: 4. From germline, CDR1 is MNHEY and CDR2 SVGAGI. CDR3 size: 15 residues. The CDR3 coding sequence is TGTGCCAGCAGTTACTCGGCTAGCGGGAGCCATGAGCAGTTCTTC. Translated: CASSYSASGSHEQFF.

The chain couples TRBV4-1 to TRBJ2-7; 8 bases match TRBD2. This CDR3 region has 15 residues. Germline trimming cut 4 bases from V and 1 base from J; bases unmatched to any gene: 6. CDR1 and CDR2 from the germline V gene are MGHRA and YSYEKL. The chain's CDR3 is CASSPGGSPSYEQYF. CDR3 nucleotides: TGCGCCAGCAGCCCGGGGGGGAGTCCTTCCTACGAGCAGTACTTC.

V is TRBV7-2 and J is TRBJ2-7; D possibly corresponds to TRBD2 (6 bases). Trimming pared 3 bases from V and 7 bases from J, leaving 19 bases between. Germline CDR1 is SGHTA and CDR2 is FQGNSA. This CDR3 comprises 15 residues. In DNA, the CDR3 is TGTGCCAGCAGCTTTCTTAGCGGTACTACGGGGGAGCAGTACTTC. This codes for CASSFLSGTTGEQYF.

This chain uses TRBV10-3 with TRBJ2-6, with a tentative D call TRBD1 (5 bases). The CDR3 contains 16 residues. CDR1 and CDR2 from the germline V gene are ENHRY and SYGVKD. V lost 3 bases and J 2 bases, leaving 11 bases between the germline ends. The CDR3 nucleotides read TGTGCCATCAGTGACTCTGGCAGGGCTGGGGCCAACGTCCTGACTTTC. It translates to CAISDSGRAGANVLTF.

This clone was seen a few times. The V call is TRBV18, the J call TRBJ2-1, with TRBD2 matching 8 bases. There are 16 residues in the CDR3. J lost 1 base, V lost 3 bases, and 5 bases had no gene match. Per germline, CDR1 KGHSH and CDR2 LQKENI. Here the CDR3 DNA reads TGTGCCAGCTCACCCAATAGCGGGGTATCCTACAATGAGCAGTTCTTC. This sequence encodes CASSPNSGVSYNEQFF.

The CDR3 reads CASSLSSGAYNEQFF. Written as DNA, the CDR3 is TGTGCCAGCAGCCTCTCTTCGGGAGCCTACAATGAGCAGTTCTTC. The chain has TRBV11-2 and TRBJ2-1, with a weak D call TRBD2 (6 bases). The germline CDR1 and CDR2 sequences are SGHAT and FQNNGV. V gave up 5 bases and J gave up 2 bases, with 13 bases separating them. The CDR3 has 15 amino acids.

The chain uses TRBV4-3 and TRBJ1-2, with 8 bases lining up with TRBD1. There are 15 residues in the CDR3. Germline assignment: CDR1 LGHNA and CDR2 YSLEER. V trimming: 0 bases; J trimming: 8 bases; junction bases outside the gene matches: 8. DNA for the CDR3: TGCGCCAGCAGCCAAGATCTCGCAGGGGGCTACGGCTACACCTTC. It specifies CASSQDLAGGYGYTF.

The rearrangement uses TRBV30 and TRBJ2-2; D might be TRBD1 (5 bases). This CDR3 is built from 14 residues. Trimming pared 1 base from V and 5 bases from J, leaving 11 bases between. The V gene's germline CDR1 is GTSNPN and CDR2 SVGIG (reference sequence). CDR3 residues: CAWSGVGRTGELFF. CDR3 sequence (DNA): TGTGCCTGGAGTGGAGTGGGGCGGACCGGGGAGCTGTTTTTT.

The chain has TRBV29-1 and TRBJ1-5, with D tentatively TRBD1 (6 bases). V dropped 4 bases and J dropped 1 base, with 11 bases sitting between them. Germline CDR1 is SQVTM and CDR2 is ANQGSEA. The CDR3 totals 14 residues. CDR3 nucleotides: TGCAGCGTTGGTGGGGGGGCGAGCAATCAGCCCCAGCATTTT. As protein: CSVGGGASNQPQHF.